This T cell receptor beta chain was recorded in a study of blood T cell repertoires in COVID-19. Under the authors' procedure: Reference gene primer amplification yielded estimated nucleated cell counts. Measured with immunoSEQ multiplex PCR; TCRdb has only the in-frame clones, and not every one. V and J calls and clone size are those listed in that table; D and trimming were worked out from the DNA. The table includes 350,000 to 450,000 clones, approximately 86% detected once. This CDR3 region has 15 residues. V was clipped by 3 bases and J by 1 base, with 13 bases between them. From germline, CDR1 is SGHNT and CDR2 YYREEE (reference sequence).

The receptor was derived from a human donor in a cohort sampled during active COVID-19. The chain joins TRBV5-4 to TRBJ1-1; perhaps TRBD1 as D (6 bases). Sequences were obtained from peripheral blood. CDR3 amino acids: CASSWATGTNTEAFF. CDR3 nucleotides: TGTGCCAGCAGCTGGGCCACAGGGACGAACACTGAAGCTTTCTTT. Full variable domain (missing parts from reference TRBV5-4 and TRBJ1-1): ETGVTQSPTHLIKTRGQQVTLRCSSQSGHNTVSWYQQALGQGPQFIFQYYREEENGRGNFPPRFSGLQFPNYSSELNVNALELDDSALYLCASSWATGTNTEAFFGQGTRLTVV.